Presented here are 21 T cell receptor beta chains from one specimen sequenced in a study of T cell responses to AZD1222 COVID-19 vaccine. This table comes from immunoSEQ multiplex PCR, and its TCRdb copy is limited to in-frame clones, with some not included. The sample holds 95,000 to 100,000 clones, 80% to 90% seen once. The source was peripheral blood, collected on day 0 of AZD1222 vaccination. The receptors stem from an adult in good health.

The CDR3, as DNA: TGTGCCAGCGCCATGACAGACAATGAGCAGTTCTTC. Translating it yields CASAMTDNEQFF. V and J are TRBV28 and TRBJ2-1; D may be TRBD1 (5 bases). Looked up from germline, CDR1 is MDHEN and CDR2 is SYDVKM. This CDR3 contains 12 residues. The V end lost 8 bases, the J end lost 5 bases, and 10 bases lay between the germline ends.

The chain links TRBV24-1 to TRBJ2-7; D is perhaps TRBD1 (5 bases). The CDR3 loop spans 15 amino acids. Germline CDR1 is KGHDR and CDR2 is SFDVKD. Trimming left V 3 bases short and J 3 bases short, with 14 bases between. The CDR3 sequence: CATSDPHTGDYEQYF. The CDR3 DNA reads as TGTGCCACCAGTGATCCGCATACAGGAGACTACGAGCAGTACTTC.

CDR3 sequence: CASSKVTGDETGATSKQYF. The CDR3 nucleotides are TGTGCCAGCAGCAAAGTAACGGGGGATGAGACAGGGGCGACCTCTAAGCAGTACTTC. The chain employs TRBV21-1 and TRBJ2-7; TRBD1, the D gene given by the table, was not confirmed from the DNA. TRBV21-1 is recorded as a pseudogene. CDR3 length: 19 amino acids.

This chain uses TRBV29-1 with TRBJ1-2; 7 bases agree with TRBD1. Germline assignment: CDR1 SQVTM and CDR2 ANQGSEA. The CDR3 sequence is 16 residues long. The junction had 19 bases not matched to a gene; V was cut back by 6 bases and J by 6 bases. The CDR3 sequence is CSVARDWGSRGNGYTF. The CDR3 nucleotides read TGCAGCGTGGCCCGAGATTGGGGGAGCAGGGGGAATGGCTACACCTTC.

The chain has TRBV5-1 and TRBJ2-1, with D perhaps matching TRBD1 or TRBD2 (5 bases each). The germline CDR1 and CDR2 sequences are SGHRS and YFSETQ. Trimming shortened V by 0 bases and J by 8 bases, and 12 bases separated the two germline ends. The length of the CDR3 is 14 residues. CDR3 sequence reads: CASSLAGSGDEQFF. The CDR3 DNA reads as TGCGCCAGCAGCTTGGCAGGGAGCGGTGATGAGCAGTTCTTC. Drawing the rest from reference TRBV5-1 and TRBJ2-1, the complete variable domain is KAGVTQTPRYLIKTRGQQVTLSCSPISGHRSVSWYQQTPGQGLQFLFEYFSETQRNKGNFPGRFSGRQFSNSRSEMNVSTLELGDSALYLCASSLAGSGDEQFFGPGTRLTVL.

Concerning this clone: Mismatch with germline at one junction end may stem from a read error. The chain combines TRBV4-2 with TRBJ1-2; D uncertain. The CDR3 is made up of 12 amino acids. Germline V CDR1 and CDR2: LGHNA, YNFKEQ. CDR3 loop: CASSQVDYSYTF. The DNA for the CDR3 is TGTGCCAGCAGCCAAGTTGACTATAGCTACACCTTC.

CDR3 in DNA: TGTGCCAGCAGCGCTCCAGGCCAGGACGGCACGGGCTACGAGCAGTACTTC. Translated: CASSAPGQDGTGYEQYF. V and J are TRBV21-1 and TRBJ2-7. TRBV21-1 is deemed a pseudogene. The CDR3 runs 17 residues.

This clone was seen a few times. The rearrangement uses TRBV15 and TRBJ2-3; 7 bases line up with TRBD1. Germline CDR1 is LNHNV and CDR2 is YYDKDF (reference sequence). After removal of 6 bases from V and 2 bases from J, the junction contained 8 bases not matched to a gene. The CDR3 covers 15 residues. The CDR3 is CATSIQQGYTDTQYF. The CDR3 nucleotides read TGTGCCACCAGTATACAACAGGGGTACACAGATACGCAGTATTTT.

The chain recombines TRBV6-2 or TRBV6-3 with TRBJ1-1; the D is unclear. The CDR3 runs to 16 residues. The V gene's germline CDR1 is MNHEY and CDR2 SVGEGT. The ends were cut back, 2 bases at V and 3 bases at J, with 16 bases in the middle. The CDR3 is CASSYVSQVRDTEAFF. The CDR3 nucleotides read TGTGCCAGCAGTTACGTAAGTCAGGTCCGGGACACTGAAGCTTTCTTT.

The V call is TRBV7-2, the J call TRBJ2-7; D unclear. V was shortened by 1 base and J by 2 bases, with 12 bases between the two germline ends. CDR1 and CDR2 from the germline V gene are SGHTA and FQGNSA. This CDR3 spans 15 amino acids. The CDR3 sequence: CASSLELGVPYEQYF. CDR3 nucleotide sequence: TGTGCCAGCAGCTTAGAACTTGGGGTACCCTACGAGCAGTACTTC. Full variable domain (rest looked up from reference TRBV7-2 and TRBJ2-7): GAGVSQSPSNKVTEKGKDVELRCDPISGHTALYWYRQSLGQGLEFLIYFQGNSAPDKSGLPSDRFSAERTGGSVSTLTIQRTQQEDSAVYLCASSLELGVPYEQYFGPGTRLTVT.

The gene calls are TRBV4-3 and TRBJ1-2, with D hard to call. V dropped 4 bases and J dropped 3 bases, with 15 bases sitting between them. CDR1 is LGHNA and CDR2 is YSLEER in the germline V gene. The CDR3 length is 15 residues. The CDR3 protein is CASSPSEKGDYGYTF. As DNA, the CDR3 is TGCGCCAGCAGCCCCAGTGAAAAGGGAGACTATGGCTACACCTTC.

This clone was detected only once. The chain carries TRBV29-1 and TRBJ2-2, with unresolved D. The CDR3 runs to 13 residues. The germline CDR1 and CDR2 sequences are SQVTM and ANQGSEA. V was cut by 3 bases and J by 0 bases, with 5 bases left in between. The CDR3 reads CSVDVTNTGELFF. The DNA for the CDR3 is TGCAGCGTTGACGTAACGAACACCGGGGAGCTGTTTTTT.

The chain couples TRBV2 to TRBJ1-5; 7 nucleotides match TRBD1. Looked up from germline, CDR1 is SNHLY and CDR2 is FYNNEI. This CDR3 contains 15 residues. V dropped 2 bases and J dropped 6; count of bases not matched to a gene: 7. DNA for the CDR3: TGTGCCAGCAGTGAAAGACGACAGGGCGGTCAGCCCCAGCATTTT. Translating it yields CASSERRQGGQPQHF.

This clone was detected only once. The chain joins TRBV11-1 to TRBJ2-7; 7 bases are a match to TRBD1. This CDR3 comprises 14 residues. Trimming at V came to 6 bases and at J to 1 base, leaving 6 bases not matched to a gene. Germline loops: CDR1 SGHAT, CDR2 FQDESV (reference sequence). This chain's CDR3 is CASSFPGQSYEQYF. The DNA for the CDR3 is TGTGCCAGCAGTTTTCCGGGACAGTCCTACGAGCAGTACTTC.

The CDR3 spells CAWSVLSSGATNEKLFF. The CDR3 nucleotides are TGTGCCTGGAGTGTACTGTCGTCGGGGGCAACTAATGAAAAACTGTTTTTT. J is TRBJ1-4 and V is TRBV30; D is possibly TRBD1 (5 bases). In germline, CDR1 is GTSNPN, CDR2 SVGIG (reference sequence). This CDR3 comprises 17 residues. The V end was cut by 0 bases, the J end by 0 bases, with 14 bases between.

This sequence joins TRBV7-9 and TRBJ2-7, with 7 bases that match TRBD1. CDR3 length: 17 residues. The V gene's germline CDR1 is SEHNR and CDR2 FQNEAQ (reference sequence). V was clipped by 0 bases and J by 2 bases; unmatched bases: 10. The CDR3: CASSLAPGQSQTYEQYF. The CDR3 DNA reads TGTGCCAGCAGCTTAGCACCGGGACAGTCTCAGACCTACGAGCAGTACTTC.

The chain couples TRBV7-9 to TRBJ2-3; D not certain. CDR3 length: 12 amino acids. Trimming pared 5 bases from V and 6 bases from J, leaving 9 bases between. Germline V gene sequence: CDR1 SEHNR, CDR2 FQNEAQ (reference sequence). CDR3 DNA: TGTGCCAGCAGCACCACCCGGGATACGCAGTATTTT. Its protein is CASSTTRDTQYF.

CDR3 sequence (DNA): TGTGCCAGCAGCTTCCGGGACCACGCCAATACGCAGTATTTT. Translation gives CASSFRDHANTQYF. The chain is built from TRBV7-2 and TRBJ2-3, with D perhaps given as TRBD1 or TRBD2 (5 bases each). Trimming removed 3 bases at V and 7 bases at J, with 14 bases between. The germline V gene encodes CDR1 SGHTA and CDR2 FQGNSA. There are 14 residues in the CDR3.

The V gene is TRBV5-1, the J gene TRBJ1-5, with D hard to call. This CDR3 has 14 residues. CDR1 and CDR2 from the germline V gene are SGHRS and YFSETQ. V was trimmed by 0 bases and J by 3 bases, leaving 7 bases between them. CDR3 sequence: CASSLGVPNQPQHF. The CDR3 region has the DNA TGCGCCAGCAGCTTGGGGGTTCCCAATCAGCCCCAGCATTTT. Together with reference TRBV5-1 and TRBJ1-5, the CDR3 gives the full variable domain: KAGVTQTPRYLIKTRGQQVTLSCSPISGHRSVSWYQQTPGQGLQFLFEYFSETQRNKGNFPGRFSGRQFSNSRSEMNVSTLELGDSALYLCASSLGVPNQPQHFGDGTRLSIL.

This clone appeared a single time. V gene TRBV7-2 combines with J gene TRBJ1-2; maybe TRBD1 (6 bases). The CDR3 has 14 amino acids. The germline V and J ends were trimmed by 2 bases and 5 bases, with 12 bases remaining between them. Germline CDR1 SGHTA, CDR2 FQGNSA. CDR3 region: CASSLSRTAYGYTF. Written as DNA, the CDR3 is TGTGCCAGCAGCTTATCCCGGACAGCTTATGGCTACACCTTC. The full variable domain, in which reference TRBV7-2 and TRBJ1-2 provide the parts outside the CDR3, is GAGVSQSPSNKVTEKGKDVELRCDPISGHTALYWYRQSLGQGLEFLIYFQGNSAPDKSGLPSDRFSAERTGGSVSTLTIQRTQQEDSAVYLCASSLSRTAYGYTFGSGTRLTVV.

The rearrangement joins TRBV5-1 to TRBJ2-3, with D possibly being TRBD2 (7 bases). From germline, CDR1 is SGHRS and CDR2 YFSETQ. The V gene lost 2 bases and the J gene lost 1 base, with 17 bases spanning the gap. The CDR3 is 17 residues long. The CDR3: CASSFVGGAYRTDTQYF. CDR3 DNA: TGCGCCAGCAGCTTCGTTGGGGGGGCCTACCGCACAGATACGCAGTATTTT.